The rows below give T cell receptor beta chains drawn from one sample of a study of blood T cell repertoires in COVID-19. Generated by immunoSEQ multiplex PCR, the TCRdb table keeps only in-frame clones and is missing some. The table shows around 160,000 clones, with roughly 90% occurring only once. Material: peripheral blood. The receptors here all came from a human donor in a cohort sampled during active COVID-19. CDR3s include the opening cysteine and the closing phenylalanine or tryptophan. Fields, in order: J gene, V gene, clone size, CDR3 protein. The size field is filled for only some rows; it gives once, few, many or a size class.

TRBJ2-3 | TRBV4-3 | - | CATSRGPGTDTQYF
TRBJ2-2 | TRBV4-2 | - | CASSHLNTGELFF
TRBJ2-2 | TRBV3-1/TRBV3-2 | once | CASSQWAPNTGELFF
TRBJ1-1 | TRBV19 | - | CASIQSTGWGTEAFF
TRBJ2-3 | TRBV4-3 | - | CASSQAVRGTGTDTQYF
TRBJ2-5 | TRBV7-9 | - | CASSLSPDRGLPETQYF
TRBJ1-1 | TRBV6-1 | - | CASSELGQGNTEAFF
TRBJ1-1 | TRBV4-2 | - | CASSQVEGSNTEAFF
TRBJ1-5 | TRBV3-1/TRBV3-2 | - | CASSPSGKAYQPQHF
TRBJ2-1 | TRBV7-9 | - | CASSLGDLRGGGVGNEQFF
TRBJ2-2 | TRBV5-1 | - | CASSGQPKQGELFF
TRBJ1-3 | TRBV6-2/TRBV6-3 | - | CASSADTGGNTIYF
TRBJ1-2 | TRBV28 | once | CASSFYGVNYGYTF
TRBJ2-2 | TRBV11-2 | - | CASSFSGEMNTGELFF
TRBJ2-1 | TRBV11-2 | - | CASSLGQGPYNEQFF
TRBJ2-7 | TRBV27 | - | CASSFRQGYEQYF
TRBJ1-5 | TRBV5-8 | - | CASSLFVGHGASNQPQHF
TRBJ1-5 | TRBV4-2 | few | CASSQDVPGHHSNQPQHF
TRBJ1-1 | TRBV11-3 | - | CASSHRDRGRDTEAFF
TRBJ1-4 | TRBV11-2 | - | CASSLFGGTGNNEKLFF
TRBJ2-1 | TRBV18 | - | CASSPGQGGWGSSYNEQFF
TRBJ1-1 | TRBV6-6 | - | CASSPPTEPWTEAFF
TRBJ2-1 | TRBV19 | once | CASSITDRAGNEQFF
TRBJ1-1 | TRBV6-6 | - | CASSYSTVSMNTEAFF
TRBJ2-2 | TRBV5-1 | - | CASSLTLAGQAVFGELFF
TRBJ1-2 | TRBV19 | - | CASSTRASGGYTF
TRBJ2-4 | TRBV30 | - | CAWSVPRLAKNIQYF
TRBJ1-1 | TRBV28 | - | CASSLGRQDEAFF
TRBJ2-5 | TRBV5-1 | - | CASSLVASGGARGTQYF
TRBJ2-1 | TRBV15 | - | CATQSTLYEEQFF
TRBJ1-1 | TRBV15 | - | CATSSGQGALLAFF
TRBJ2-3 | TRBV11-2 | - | CASSPGTTDTQYF
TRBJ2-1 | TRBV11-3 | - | CASSLGDRPYNEQFF
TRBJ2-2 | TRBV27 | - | CASSLDRTGELFF
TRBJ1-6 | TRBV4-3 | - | CASSQTGRDNSPLHF
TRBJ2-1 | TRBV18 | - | CASSLPLAGGNEQFF
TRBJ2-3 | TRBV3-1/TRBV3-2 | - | CASSQGRLATDTQYF
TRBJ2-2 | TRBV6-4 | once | CASSAQQGPSTGELFF
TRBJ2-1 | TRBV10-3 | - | CAISGNLMRYNEQFF
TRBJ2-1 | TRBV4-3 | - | CASSQGAYNEQFF
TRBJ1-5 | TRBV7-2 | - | CASSLARTDDQPQHF